The TCR beta chain described here comes from a study of T cell responses to AZD1222 COVID-19 vaccine. The CDR3 covers 15 residues. The germline V and J ends were trimmed by 1 base and 4 bases, with 11 bases remaining between them. Germline CDR1 and CDR2: SGHTA and FQGNSA. Points on this clone: The antigen is not known.

Clones were read by immunoSEQ multiplex PCR, and TCRdb kept only the in-frame ones, dropping some. The table shows around 120,000 clones, with roughly 90% occurring only once. Whole-study findings and limits: Repertoire sampling happened only post peak T cell response.

The specimen comprised peripheral blood, sampled on day 0 of AZD1222 vaccination. V and J are TRBV7-2 and TRBJ1-5; D perhaps matches TRBD1 (5 bases). This receptor was taken from an adult in good health. CDR3 DNA: TGTGCCAGCAGCTTAGTACCGGGGGGAAATCAGCCCCAGCATTTT. This encodes CASSLVPGGNQPQHF.